This T cell receptor beta chain was identified during a study of blood T cell repertoires in COVID-19. About the study: The United States, Italy and Spain supplied acute and convalescent COVID-19 samples. The analysed material was cDNA or gDNA that came from T cells, B-cell-depleted T cells, or PBMCs.

Sequencing was performed with immunoSEQ multiplex PCR; in TCRdb, only in-frame clones are kept and a portion is missing. The profile covers 55,000 to 70,000 clones, with 87% appearing a single time and 20% to 25% taken by the ten largest. The CDR3 has 11 amino acids. Germline V gene sequence: CDR1 MNHEY, CDR2 SVGAGI. The V end lost 9 bases, the J end lost 5 bases, and 10 bases lay between the germline ends. Enrolment of Seattle patients took place during active infection, and they were followed longitudinally. Sample: peripheral blood. The TCR sequence derives from a woman of 80 years or more with COVID-19, enrolled during active disease. V gene TRBV6-5 combines with J gene TRBJ1-2, with D uncertain. As DNA, the CDR3 is TGTGCCAGTACCGACTTTTATGGCTACACCTTC. It codes for CASTDFYGYTF.